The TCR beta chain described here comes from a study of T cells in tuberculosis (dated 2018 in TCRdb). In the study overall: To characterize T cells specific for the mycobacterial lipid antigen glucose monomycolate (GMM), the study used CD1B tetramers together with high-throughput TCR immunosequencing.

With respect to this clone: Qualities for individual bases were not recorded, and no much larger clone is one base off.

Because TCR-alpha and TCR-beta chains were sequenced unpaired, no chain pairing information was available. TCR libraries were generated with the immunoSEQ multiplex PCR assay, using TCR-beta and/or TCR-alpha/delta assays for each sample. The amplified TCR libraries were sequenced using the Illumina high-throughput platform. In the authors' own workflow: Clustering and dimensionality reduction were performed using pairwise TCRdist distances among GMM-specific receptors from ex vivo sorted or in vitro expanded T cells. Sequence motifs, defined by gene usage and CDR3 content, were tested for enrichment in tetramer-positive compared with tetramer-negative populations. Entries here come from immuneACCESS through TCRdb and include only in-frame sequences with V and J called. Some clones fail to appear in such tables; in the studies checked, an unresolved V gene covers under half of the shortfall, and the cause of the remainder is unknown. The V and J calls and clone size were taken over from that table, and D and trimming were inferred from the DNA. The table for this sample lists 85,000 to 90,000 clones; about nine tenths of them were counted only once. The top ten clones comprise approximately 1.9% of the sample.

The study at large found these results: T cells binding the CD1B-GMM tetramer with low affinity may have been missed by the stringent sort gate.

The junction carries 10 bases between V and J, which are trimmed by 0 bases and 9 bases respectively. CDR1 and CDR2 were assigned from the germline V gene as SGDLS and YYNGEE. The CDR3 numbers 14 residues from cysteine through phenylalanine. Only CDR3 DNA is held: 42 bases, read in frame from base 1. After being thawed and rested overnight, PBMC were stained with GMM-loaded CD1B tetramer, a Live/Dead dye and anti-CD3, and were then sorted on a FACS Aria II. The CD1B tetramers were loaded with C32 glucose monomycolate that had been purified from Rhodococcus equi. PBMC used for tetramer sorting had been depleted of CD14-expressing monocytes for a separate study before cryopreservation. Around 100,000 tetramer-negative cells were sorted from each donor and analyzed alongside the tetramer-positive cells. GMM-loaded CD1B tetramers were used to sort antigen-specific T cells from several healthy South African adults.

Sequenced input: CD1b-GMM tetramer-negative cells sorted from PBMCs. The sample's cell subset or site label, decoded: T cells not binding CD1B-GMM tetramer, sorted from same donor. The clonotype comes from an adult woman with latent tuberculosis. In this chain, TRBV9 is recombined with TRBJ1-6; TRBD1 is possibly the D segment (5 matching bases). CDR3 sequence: CASSVGPQGSPLHF. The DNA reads TGTGCCAGCAGCGTAGGCCCCCAGGGTTCACCCCTCCACTTT.